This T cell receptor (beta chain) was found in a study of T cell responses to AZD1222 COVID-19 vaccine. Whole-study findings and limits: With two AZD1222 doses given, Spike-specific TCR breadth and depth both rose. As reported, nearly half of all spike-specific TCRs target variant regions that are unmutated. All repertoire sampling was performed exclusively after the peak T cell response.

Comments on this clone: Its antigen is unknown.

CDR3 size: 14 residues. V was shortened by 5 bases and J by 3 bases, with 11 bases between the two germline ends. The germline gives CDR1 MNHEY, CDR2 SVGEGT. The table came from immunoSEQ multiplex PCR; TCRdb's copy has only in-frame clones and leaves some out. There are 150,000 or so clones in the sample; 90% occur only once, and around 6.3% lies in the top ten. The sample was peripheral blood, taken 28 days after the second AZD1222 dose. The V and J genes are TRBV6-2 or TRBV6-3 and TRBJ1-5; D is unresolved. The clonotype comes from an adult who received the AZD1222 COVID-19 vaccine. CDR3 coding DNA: TGTGCCAGCAGTACACGGGTCAACAATCAGCCCCAGCATTTT. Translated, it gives CASSTRVNNQPQHF.